This T cell receptor beta chain is from a study of CD8+CD57+ T cells in acquired aplastic anemia. Study summary: Sorted CD4+ and CD8+ cells yielded DNA averaging around 3.2 ug.

The study, taken as a whole, reports: Any difference that existed in CD8+ Simpson's diversity between patients and controls was not significant.

Germline lookup yields CDR1 SQVTM and CDR2 ANQGSEA. V lost 7 bases to trimming and J lost 10 bases; unmatched junction nucleotides: 15. The CDR3 covers 13 residues. Researchers used genomic DNA as the template to profile TCR beta VDJ and CDR3. TCRdb analysed the reads with MiXCR anew, one entry per CDR3 protein. The table includes roughly 200,000 distinct CDR3 sequences, over 55% detected once. Note on this clonotype: The antigen remains unidentified.

Sequencing involved patients with CD8+CD57+ cell expansion previously shown by flow cytometry. Patients had undergone no therapy by the time their blood was sampled. Sequenced: sorted CD4+, CD8+, or CD8+CD57+ T cells (not recorded which) from PBMCs. The gene calls are TRBV29-1 and TRBJ1-1; 7 positions agree with TRBD1. The clonotype comes from a human donor with aplastic anemia. CDR3 DNA sequence: TGCAGCGCGTCAGGTTCCGACAGGGCGAGAGCTTTCTTT. Its translation: CSASGSDRARAFF.